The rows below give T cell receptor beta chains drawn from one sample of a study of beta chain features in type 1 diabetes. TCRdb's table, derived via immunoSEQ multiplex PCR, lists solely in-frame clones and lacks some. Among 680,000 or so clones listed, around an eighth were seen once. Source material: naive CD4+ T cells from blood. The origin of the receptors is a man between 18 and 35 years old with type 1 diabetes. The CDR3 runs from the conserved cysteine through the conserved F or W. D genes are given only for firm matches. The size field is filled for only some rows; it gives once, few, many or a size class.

cdr3_nt: TGTGCCAGCAGCGACCGGACAGGGAGCACAGATACGCAGTATTTT
cdr3_aa: CASSDRTGSTDTQYF
d_call: TRBD1
clone_size: -
v_call: TRBV5-6
j_call: TRBJ2-3

cdr3_nt: TGTGCCAGCAGTGGACTGACAGGGCCAGAGTTCTTC
cdr3_aa: CASSGLTGPEFF
d_call: TRBD1
clone_size: few
v_call: TRBV2
j_call: TRBJ2-1

cdr3_nt: TGTGCCAGCAGCGTAGGGCTGGGGTACTCCTACAATGAGCAGTTCTTC
cdr3_aa: CASSVGLGYSYNEQFF
d_call: -
clone_size: -
v_call: TRBV9
j_call: TRBJ2-1

cdr3_nt: TGTGCCAGCAGCTTAGACCCAGGGTCGAGTACCTTC
cdr3_aa: CASSLDPGSSTF
d_call: -
clone_size: -
v_call: TRBV7-9
j_call: TRBJ1-2

cdr3_nt: TGTGCCAGCAGCTTAGAAGGGGGCACTGAAGCTTTCTTT
cdr3_aa: CASSLEGGTEAFF
d_call: -
clone_size: few
v_call: TRBV7-8
j_call: TRBJ1-1

cdr3_nt: TGTGCCAGTAGTAAGGTGGACTGGGGCATTCAGTACTTC
cdr3_aa: CASSKVDWGIQYF
d_call: -
clone_size: few
v_call: TRBV19
j_call: TRBJ2-4

cdr3_nt: TGTGCCAGCAGCGCAGGAATAACGGAGAGCGAGCAGTACTTC
cdr3_aa: CASSAGITESEQYF
d_call: -
clone_size: few
v_call: TRBV9
j_call: TRBJ2-7

cdr3_nt: TGTGCCAGCAGCAAAGCCCCATTGGACAGAGACTACGAGCAGTACTTC
cdr3_aa: CASSKAPLDRDYEQYF
d_call: -
clone_size: few
v_call: TRBV21-1
j_call: TRBJ2-7

cdr3_nt: TGTGCCAGCAGTTTCAACAGGGGAAGCCTTAATTCACCCCTCCACTTT
cdr3_aa: CASSFNRGSLNSPLHF
d_call: TRBD1
clone_size: -
v_call: TRBV27
j_call: TRBJ1-6

cdr3_nt: TGTGCCACCAGCAGGGCCGGACTAGGGGTGGGGGAGCAGTTCTTC
cdr3_aa: CATSRAGLGVGEQFF
d_call: TRBD2
clone_size: -
v_call: TRBV15
j_call: TRBJ2-1

cdr3_nt: TGTGCCAGCAGCCGCTTCGAGGGGACTGAAGCTTTCTTT
cdr3_aa: CASSRFEGTEAFF
d_call: -
clone_size: few
v_call: TRBV14
j_call: TRBJ1-1

cdr3_nt: TGTGCCAGCAGTAGTACAGGGGGCTCATATGGCTACACCTTC
cdr3_aa: CASSSTGGSYGYTF
d_call: TRBD1
clone_size: -
v_call: TRBV2
j_call: TRBJ1-2

cdr3_nt: TGTGCCAGCAGCCCGAGGTCGGCAGTACCCCACTTT
cdr3_aa: CASSPRSAVPHF
d_call: -
clone_size: few
v_call: TRBV7-2
j_call: TRBJ1-6

cdr3_nt: TGTGCCTGGAGTCCGGGACACCTTAGCAATCAGCCCCAGCATTTT
cdr3_aa: CAWSPGHLSNQPQHF
d_call: -
clone_size: -
v_call: TRBV30
j_call: TRBJ1-5

cdr3_nt: TGTGCCAGCAGCGTAGCTGGGGGAACCGGGGAGCTGTTTTTT
cdr3_aa: CASSVAGGTGELFF
d_call: -
clone_size: -
v_call: TRBV9
j_call: TRBJ2-2

cdr3_nt: TGTGCCAGCAGACGACAGGGCACCGGGGAGCTGTTTTTT
cdr3_aa: CASRRQGTGELFF
d_call: TRBD1
clone_size: few
v_call: TRBV7-3
j_call: TRBJ2-2

cdr3_nt: TGTGCCAGCTCACCAGGGACAGGACGCACAGATACGCAGTATTTT
cdr3_aa: CASSPGTGRTDTQYF
d_call: TRBD1
clone_size: few
v_call: TRBV18
j_call: TRBJ2-3

cdr3_nt: TGTGCCAGCAGCGTTTTTCCCGGGACAGGTAGCCATGAGCAGTTCTTC
cdr3_aa: CASSVFPGTGSHEQFF
d_call: TRBD1
clone_size: few
v_call: TRBV9
j_call: TRBJ2-1

cdr3_nt: TGCGCCAGCAGCGCCCCGGGACTAGCGGGGATCAATGAGCAGTTCTTC
cdr3_aa: CASSAPGLAGINEQFF
d_call: TRBD2
clone_size: few
v_call: TRBV5-1
j_call: TRBJ2-1

cdr3_nt: TGTGCCAGCAGCTCGCTAGCAGTTCAAGAGACCCAGTACTTC
cdr3_aa: CASSSLAVQETQYF
d_call: -
clone_size: -
v_call: TRBV11-2
j_call: TRBJ2-5

cdr3_nt: TGTGCCTGGAGTGTTGGGCAGCCGAACACTGAAGCTTTCTTT
cdr3_aa: CAWSVGQPNTEAFF
d_call: -
clone_size: few
v_call: TRBV30
j_call: TRBJ1-1

cdr3_nt: TGTGCCAGTAGGGGGACAGGAAGGCTCGAGCAGTACTTC
cdr3_aa: CASRGTGRLEQYF
d_call: TRBD1
clone_size: -
v_call: TRBV19
j_call: TRBJ2-7